A selection of T cell receptor beta chains follows, all from one sample in a study of blood T cells in healthy people across ages. TCRdb analysed the 5' RACE reads with MiXCR anew, one entry per CDR3 protein. The sample has hundreds of thousands of distinct CDR3 sequences; approximately 59% are singletons. The specimen was blood. These receptors were collected from a man aged 55 to 69 in good health. The CDR3 runs from the conserved cysteine through the conserved F or W. A D gene is named only where the DNA matches it firmly. Not every row has a clone size; where given, it reads once, few, many or a size class.

D: -
V: TRBV5-1
size: -
J: TRBJ2-7
DNA: TGCGCCAGCAGCTTGGACAGCGAGCAGTACTTC
CDR3: CASSLDSEQYF

D: TRBD1
V: TRBV5-1
size: -
J: TRBJ2-5
DNA: TGCGCCAGCAGCTTGAATTCGCAGGGGGCTGGAGAGACCCAGTACTTC
CDR3: CASSLNSQGAGETQYF

D: TRBD1
V: TRBV6-2/TRBV6-3
size: -
J: TRBJ2-5
DNA: TGTGCCAGCAGCCGCGCAAGACAGGGGCAAGAGACCCAGTACTTC
CDR3: CASSRARQGQETQYF

D: TRBD1
V: TRBV15
size: -
J: TRBJ1-6
DNA: TGTGCCACCAGCAGAGATCCAGGGGGGAGGTCACCCCTCCACTTT
CDR3: CATSRDPGGRSPLHF

D: TRBD2
V: TRBV20-1
size: -
J: TRBJ2-5
DNA: TGCAGTGCTAACGGGGGGACGGCGGAAGAGACCCAGTACTTC
CDR3: CSANGGTAEETQYF

D: -
V: TRBV3-1
size: -
J: TRBJ2-3
DNA: TGTGCCAGCAGCCAAGGGAACATACGGGGAGATACGCAGTATTTT
CDR3: CASSQGNIRGDTQYF

D: -
V: TRBV12-3/TRBV12-4
size: -
J: TRBJ2-1
DNA: TGTGCCAGCAGGAAGGGGGCGGGGGAACCCTACAATGAGCAGTTCTTC
CDR3: CASRKGAGEPYNEQFF

D: TRBD2
V: TRBV12-5
size: -
J: TRBJ2-7
DNA: TGTGCTAGTGGTTTGGTCAGCGGGGGGGCCTACGAGCAGTACTTC
CDR3: CASGLVSGGAYEQYF

D: -
V: TRBV20-1
size: many
J: TRBJ2-5
DNA: TGCAGTGCTAGATCGGAGCCTACCCAGTACTTC
CDR3: CSARSEPTQYF

D: TRBD2
V: TRBV20-1
size: -
J: TRBJ2-5
DNA: TGCAGTGCTCCCAGGGAGGGAGAGACCCAGTACTTC
CDR3: CSAPREGETQYF

D: -
V: TRBV5-1
size: few
J: TRBJ1-4
DNA: TGCGCCAGCAGCTTGTTCGGAGCTTCAAATGAAAAACTGTTTTTT
CDR3: CASSLFGASNEKLFF

D: -
V: TRBV28
size: -
J: TRBJ1-1
DNA: TGTGCCAGCAGTCCACCTGGGGGGTGGGGCACTGAAGCTTTCTTT
CDR3: CASSPPGGWGTEAFF

D: TRBD1
V: TRBV6-5
size: once
J: TRBJ1-3
DNA: TGTGCCAGCAGCCGCGCGACAGGGACGGGGGGAAACACCATATATTTT
CDR3: CASSRATGTGGNTIYF

D: TRBD2
V: TRBV4-1
size: -
J: TRBJ2-7
DNA: TGCGCCAGCAGACCGGGACTAGCGGGGGTCGAGCAGTACTTC
CDR3: CASRPGLAGVEQYF

D: -
V: TRBV5-1
size: -
J: TRBJ2-1
DNA: TGCGCCAGCAGCTTGTTGACAGGAGCAAATGAGCAGTTCTTC
CDR3: CASSLLTGANEQFF

D: -
V: TRBV3-1
size: once
J: TRBJ2-7
DNA: TGTGCCAGCAGCCACGACCAGGGGAGGCGCGAGCAGTACTTC
CDR3: CASSHDQGRREQYF

D: TRBD1
V: TRBV3-1
size: -
J: TRBJ2-1
DNA: TGTGCCAGCAGCCTAGGGGACAGGGGGCTATACAATGAGCAGTTCTTC
CDR3: CASSLGDRGLYNEQFF

D: -
V: TRBV6-1
size: -
J: TRBJ2-7
DNA: TGTGCCAGCAGTGAAGGGAGATGGTCCTACGAGCAGTACTTC
CDR3: CASSEGRWSYEQYF

D: -
V: TRBV12-3/TRBV12-4
size: few
J: TRBJ1-5
DNA: TGTGCCAGCAGTTTGGTCGGAGGGTTTTATAGCAATCAGCCCCAGCATTTT
CDR3: CASSLVGGFYSNQPQHF

D: TRBD1
V: TRBV20-1
size: once
J: TRBJ2-7
DNA: TGCAGTGCTAGCCCCTATGGACAGGGTAGGGGACACTACGAGCAGTACTTC
CDR3: CSASPYGQGRGHYEQYF

D: -
V: TRBV18
size: -
J: TRBJ1-2
DNA: TGTGCCAGCTCACCGCGGACAGAAGATGGCTACACCTTC
CDR3: CASSPRTEDGYTF

D: -
V: TRBV20-1
size: few
J: TRBJ2-1
DNA: TGCAGTGCTGGGATTATTGAGCAGTTCTTC
CDR3: CSAGIIEQFF

D: -
V: TRBV11-2
size: -
J: TRBJ2-5
DNA: TGTGCCAGCAGCTTAGTAAGGGGTGGGATGGCCCAGTACTTC
CDR3: CASSLVRGGMAQYF

D: TRBD1
V: TRBV25-1
size: few
J: TRBJ2-6
DNA: TGTGCCAGCAGTGAACCCTACGGGACAGGGGCTGGGGCCAACGTCCTGACTTTC
CDR3: CASSEPYGTGAGANVLTF

D: TRBD1
V: TRBV15
size: few
J: TRBJ2-6
DNA: TGTGCCACCAGCAGGACAAGGGGGCAGATCTCTGGGGCCAACGTCCTGACTTTC
CDR3: CATSRTRGQISGANVLTF

D: TRBD2
V: TRBV4-1
size: few
J: TRBJ2-5
DNA: TGCGCCAGCAGCCAACGGGCGGGGGAAGAGACCCAGTACTTC
CDR3: CASSQRAGEETQYF

D: TRBD2
V: TRBV2
size: -
J: TRBJ2-5
DNA: TGTGCCAGCAGCCGATCTCCAGAGACTAGCGGGATACTGGCAGGGGAGACCCAGTACTTC
CDR3: CASSRSPETSGILAGETQYF

D: -
V: TRBV4-1
size: few
J: TRBJ1-6
DNA: TGCGCCAGCAGCCAGACAGGTTATAATTCACCCCTCCACTTT
CDR3: CASSQTGYNSPLHF

D: -
V: TRBV11-2
size: -
J: TRBJ2-1
DNA: TGTGCCAGCAGCTTACCCCTGGGGGAGCAGTTCTTC
CDR3: CASSLPLGEQFF

D: TRBD2
V: TRBV11-2
size: -
J: TRBJ2-3
DNA: TGTGCCAGCAGCCCTGGGACTAGCGGGGGATTTTGGGATACGCAGTATTTT
CDR3: CASSPGTSGGFWDTQYF

D: TRBD1
V: TRBV9
size: -
J: TRBJ1-2
DNA: TGTGCCAGCAGCGTAGAAGGGACAGGGGACTATGGCTACACCTTC
CDR3: CASSVEGTGDYGYTF

D: -
V: TRBV7-2
size: -
J: TRBJ2-5
DNA: TGTGCCAGCAGCTTAGTCCAAGACAGTCAAGAGACCCAGTACTTC
CDR3: CASSLVQDSQETQYF

D: TRBD2
V: TRBV7-2
size: few
J: TRBJ2-5
DNA: TGTGCCAGCAGCCGGGACTACAGCTCAGGGACCCAGTACTTC
CDR3: CASSRDYSSGTQYF

D: -
V: TRBV20-1
size: few
J: TRBJ2-5
DNA: TGCAGTGCTTTGGGGTACCAAGAGACCCAGTACTTC
CDR3: CSALGYQETQYF

D: -
V: TRBV5-1
size: few
J: TRBJ2-3
DNA: TGCGCCAGCAGCTTGGTTGGAGGGCCAGAGGCAGATACGCAGTATTTT
CDR3: CASSLVGGPEADTQYF